The 5 T cell receptor beta chains reported below all come from one sample, sequenced in a study of T cell repertoires in cytomegalovirus infection. MiXCR, run by TCRdb on the reads, gives a single entry per CDR3 protein. Among around 120,000 distinct CDR3 sequences listed, about 24% were seen once. These receptors have no known antigen. The sequenced material came from PBMCs, sequenced either directly or after in vitro stimulation (not recorded which). The origin of the receptors is a human donor in good health (CMV status not recorded). Some clones in this sample may be carry-over from other donors' samples.

The chain is built from TRBV6-2 or TRBV6-3 and TRBJ2-2; 9 bases line up with TRBD2. Trimming at V came to 7 bases and at J to 6 bases, leaving 6 bases not matched to a gene. The CDR3 is made up of 14 amino acids. Germline-derived CDR1 and CDR2 are MNHEY and SVGEGT. The CDR3 region is CASILAGAAGELFF. CDR3 in DNA: TGTGCCAGCATCTTAGCGGGAGCGGCCGGGGAGCTGTTTTTT.

This clonotype was seen a handful of times. The chain couples TRBV20-1 to TRBJ2-2, with 10 bases aligning to TRBD1. Trimming took 6 bases from V and 5 from J; bases not matched to a gene: 3. There are 13 residues in the CDR3. CDR1 and CDR2 (germline): DFQATT, SNEGSKA (reference sequence). The CDR3 loop reads CSARTGGTGELFF. The DNA for the CDR3 is TGCAGTGCCCGGACAGGGGGAACCGGGGAGCTGTTTTTT.

The chain has TRBV20-1 and TRBJ2-1; tentative D call: TRBD1 (6 bases). V was shortened by 6 bases and J by 0 bases, with 12 bases between the two germline ends. The CDR3 has 14 residues. CDR1 is DFQATT and CDR2 is SNEGSKA in the germline V gene (reference sequence). In DNA form, the CDR3 reads TGCAGTGCCCGAGGGGGAATCTCCTACAATGAGCAGTTCTTC. Residues: CSARGGISYNEQFF.

The rearrangement uses TRBV30 and TRBJ1-1, with D possibly being TRBD1 (5 bases). The CDR3 is 13 residues long. The ends were cut back, 0 bases at V and 11 bases at J, with 16 bases in the middle. The germline CDR1 and CDR2 sequences are GTSNPN and SVGIG (reference sequence). CDR3 residues: CAWSVRPGFSAFF. The CDR3 DNA reads as TGTGCCTGGAGTGTACGGCCAGGGTTCTCGGCTTTCTTT.

This clonotype was seen at least ten times. The rearrangement uses TRBV7-2 and TRBJ2-2; 11 bases align to TRBD1. CDR1 and CDR2 (germline): SGHTA, FQGNSA. This CDR3 contains 15 residues. Trimming at V came to 6 bases and at J to 5 bases, leaving 5 bases not matched to a gene. In DNA, the CDR3 is TGTGCCAGCAGACGGGACAGGGGGGGGACCGGGGAGCTGTTTTTT. It translates to CASRRDRGGTGELFF.